In its sample, the clone carrying this T cell receptor (beta chain) was seen a few times. What it binds is not known. This CDR3 is also generated by other DNA sequences in the sample. These data come from a study of T cell responses to AZD1222 COVID-19 vaccine. General study points: Seropositive status at baseline applied to only a handful of AZD1222 recipients. Most donors were white British, females outnumbered males, and clonal diversity was possibly underestimated. No day 14 peak samples; only post-peak repertoires were characterized. Among vaccine-associated CD4 TCRs, coverage spanned spike, with dominance at 160-218 and 743-854.

This CDR3 has 14 residues. Germline CDR1 MGHRA, CDR2 YSYEKL. Trimming took off 3 bases at V and 2 bases at J, with 10 bases between the two ends. This table comes from immunoSEQ multiplex PCR, and its TCRdb copy is limited to in-frame clones, with some not included. Of 200,000 or so clones in the sample, around 88% were seen once. The clonotype was recovered from an adult in good health. The specimen was peripheral blood, collected on day 0 of AZD1222 vaccination. This chain uses TRBV4-1 with TRBJ1-1; maybe TRBD1 (6 bases). The CDR3 is CASSQGQGNTEAFF. The CDR3 bases are TGCGCCAGCAGCCAGGGACAAGGAAACACTGAAGCTTTCTTT.